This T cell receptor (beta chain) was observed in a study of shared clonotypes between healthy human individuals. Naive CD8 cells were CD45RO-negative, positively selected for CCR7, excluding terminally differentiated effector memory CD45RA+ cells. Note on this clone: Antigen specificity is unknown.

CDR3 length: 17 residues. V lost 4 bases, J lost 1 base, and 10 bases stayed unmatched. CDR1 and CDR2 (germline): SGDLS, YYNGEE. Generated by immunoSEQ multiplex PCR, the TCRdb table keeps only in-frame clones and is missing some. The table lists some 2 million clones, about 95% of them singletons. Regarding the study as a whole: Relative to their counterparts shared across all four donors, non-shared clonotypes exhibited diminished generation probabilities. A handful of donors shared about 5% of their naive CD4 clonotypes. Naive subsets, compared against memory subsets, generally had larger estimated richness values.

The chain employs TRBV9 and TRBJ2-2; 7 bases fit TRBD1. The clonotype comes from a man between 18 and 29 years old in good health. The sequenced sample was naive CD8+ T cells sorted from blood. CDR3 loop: CASSPRPDRVNTGELFF. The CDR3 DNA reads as TGTGCCAGCAGCCCCAGACCAGACAGGGTGAACACCGGGGAGCTGTTTTTT.